These 11 T cell receptor beta chains share one sample of origin, sequenced in a study of T cells in tuberculosis. Libraries were prepared by immunoSEQ multiplex PCR; TCRdb keeps only in-frame clonotypes and omits some of them. The sample holds 44,000 or so clones; more than 90% are singletons and the top ten take roughly 7%. The source material was PBMCs. The receptor source for this set is a donor aged 10-29 years with latent tuberculosis or without tuberculosis infection.

DNA of the CDR3: TGTGCCAGCAGCGTAGTGGGGAGTGGCACAGATACGCAGTATTTT. It encodes CASSVVGSGTDTQYF. The J gene is TRBJ2-3, the V gene TRBV9; TRBD2 might be the D (5 bases). The CDR3 length is 15 residues. CDR1 and CDR2 (germline): SGDLS, YYNGEE. V lost 0 bases and J 1 base, leaving 9 bases between the germline ends.

This rearrangement joins TRBV18 to TRBJ1-5; 7 nucleotides line up with TRBD1. Germline CDR1 and CDR2: KGHSH and LQKENI. The V segment lost 3 bases and the J segment 5 bases; nucleotides outside the gene matches: 7. The CDR3 totals 15 residues. CDR3 protein: CASSPRGQDDQPQHF. DNA for the CDR3: TGTGCCAGCTCACCTCGTGGACAGGATGATCAGCCCCAGCATTTT. Drawing the rest from reference TRBV18 and TRBJ1-5, the complete variable domain is NAGVMQNPRHLVRRRGQEARLRCSPMKGHSHVYWYRQLPEEGLKFMVYLQKENIIDESGMPKERFSAEFPKEGPSILRIQQVVRGDSAAYFCASSPRGQDDQPQHFGDGTRLSIL.

A remark on this clone: At one end, the junction sequence differs from germline, possibly due to a read error. The chain couples TRBV2 to TRBJ1-2; TRBD1 matches 7 bases. This CDR3 is 11 amino acids long. The germline gives CDR1 SNHLY, CDR2 FYNNEI. The CDR3 reads CASSDPGTVYF. CDR3 nucleotide sequence: TGTGCCAGCAGTGACCCCGGGACAGTCTACTTC.

The chain links TRBV27 to TRBJ2-7; TRBD1 matches 10 bases. Germline lookup yields CDR1 MNHEY and CDR2 SMNVEV (reference sequence). This CDR3 is built from 17 residues. The ends lost 7 bases at V and 6 bases at J; junction bases unmatched: 18. The CDR3 bases are TGTGCCAGCACCTACCTCACCCCGGGACAGGGGTATGGCGAGCAGTACTTC. This sequence encodes CASTYLTPGQGYGEQYF.

This chain uses TRBV7-2 with TRBJ2-4; TRBD1 matches 9 bases. J gave up 2 bases and V 5 bases, and 10 bases lay outside the gene matches. The CDR3 has 17 residues. The germline V gene encodes CDR1 SGHTA and CDR2 FQGNSA. In nucleotides, the CDR3 is TGTGCCAGCAGCCGACTTACAGGGGGCAAGACCAAAAACATTCAGTACTTC. Its protein product is CASSRLTGGKTKNIQYF.

The chain recombines TRBV19 with TRBJ1-3, with D unresolved. Germline loops: CDR1 LNHDA, CDR2 SQIVND (reference sequence). V shed 0 bases and J shed 1 base, with 7 bases lying between them. The CDR3 is 15 residues long. In nucleotides, the CDR3 is TGTGCCAGTAGTATAGAAGGAGGGTCTGGAAACACCATATATTTT. Translation gives CASSIEGGSGNTIYF.

V is TRBV10-2 and J is TRBJ2-7; D might be TRBD2 (5 bases). CDR3 length: 14 residues. Germline CDR1 WSHSY, CDR2 SAAADI. The V end was cut by 3 bases, the J end by 3 bases, with 12 bases between. This CDR3 reads CASSDGGDNYEQYF. The DNA for the CDR3 is TGCGCCAGCAGTGATGGAGGAGACAACTACGAGCAGTACTTC.

The chain is built from TRBV27 and TRBJ2-7; D is possibly TRBD1 (6 bases). The germline gives CDR1 MNHEY, CDR2 SMNVEV (reference sequence). There are 16 residues in the CDR3. V was pared by 2 bases and J by 2 bases, with 16 bases between. CDR3 sequence reads: CASSLRITGTPYEQYF. CDR3 in DNA: TGTGCCAGCAGTTTACGAATTACCGGGACACCCTACGAGCAGTACTTC.

The chain links TRBV2 to TRBJ2-1; 12 bases fit TRBD2. CDR1 SNHLY and CDR2 FYNNEI come from the germline V gene. CDR3 size: 17 residues. J was trimmed by 1 base and V by 6 bases; bases with no gene match: 7. Here the CDR3 DNA reads TGTGCCAGCAGCCCTAGGACTAGCGGGATGTCCTACAATGAGCAGTTCTTC. This translates into CASSPRTSGMSYNEQFF.

The rearrangement joins TRBV11-1 to TRBJ2-1; possible D gene TRBD2, 6 bases. V was trimmed by 4 bases and J by 0 bases, leaving 10 bases between them. The CDR3 covers 15 residues. Germline-derived CDR1 and CDR2 are SGHAT and FQDESV (reference sequence). CDR3 DNA: TGTGCCAGCAGCTGGGAGGACCGCTCCTACAATGAGCAGTTCTTC. It yields the protein CASSWEDRSYNEQFF.

The chain is built from TRBV27 and TRBJ1-6, with 7 bases fitting TRBD1. Germline V gene lookup returns CDR1 MNHEY and CDR2 SMNVEV (reference sequence). The CDR3 contains 15 residues. Germline trimming cut 5 bases from V and 8 bases from J; bases unmatched to any gene: 9. CDR3 nucleotide sequence: TGTGCCAGCAGTCGACAGGGACTCTCGTATTCACCCCTCCACTTT. It encodes CASSRQGLSYSPLHF.